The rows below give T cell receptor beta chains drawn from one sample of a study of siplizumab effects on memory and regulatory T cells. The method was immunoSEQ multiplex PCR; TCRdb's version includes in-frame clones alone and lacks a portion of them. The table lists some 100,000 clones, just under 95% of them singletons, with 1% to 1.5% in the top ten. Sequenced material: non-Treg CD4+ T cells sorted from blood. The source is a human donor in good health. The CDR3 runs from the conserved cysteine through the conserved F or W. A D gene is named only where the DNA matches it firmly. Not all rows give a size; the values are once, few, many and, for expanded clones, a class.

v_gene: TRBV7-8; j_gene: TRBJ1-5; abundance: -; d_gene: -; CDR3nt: TGTGCCAGCAGCTTAATGGTATGGGGAAATCAGCCCCAGCATTTT; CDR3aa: CASSLMVWGNQPQHF
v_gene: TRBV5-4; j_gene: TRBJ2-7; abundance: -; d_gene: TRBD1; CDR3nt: TGTGCCAGCAGCAGCCGGGACAGGGACCACGAGCAGTACTTC; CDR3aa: CASSSRDRDHEQYF
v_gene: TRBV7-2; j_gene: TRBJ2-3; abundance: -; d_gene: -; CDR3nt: TGTGCCAGCAGCTTTTTCGGGGGTCCCGGAGATACGCAGTATTTT; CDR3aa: CASSFFGGPGDTQYF
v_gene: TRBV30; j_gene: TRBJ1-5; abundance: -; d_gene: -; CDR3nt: TGTGCCTGGAGTTTGGGGGGGAACAATCAGCCCCAGCATTTT; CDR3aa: CAWSLGGNNQPQHF
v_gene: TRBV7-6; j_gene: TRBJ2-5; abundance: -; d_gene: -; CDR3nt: TGTGCCAGCAGCCTACAGAGAAGGGGGCAAGAGACCCAGTACTTC; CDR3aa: CASSLQRRGQETQYF
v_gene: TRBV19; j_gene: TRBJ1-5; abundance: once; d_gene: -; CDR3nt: TGTGCCAGTAGTCCCCGACAGACTAGCAAGGCCCAGCATTTT; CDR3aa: CASSPRQTSKAQHF
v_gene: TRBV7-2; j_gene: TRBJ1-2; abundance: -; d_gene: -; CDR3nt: TGTGCCAGCAGCTTAGGCGGATCTCTATTACTAAACTATGGCTACACCTTC; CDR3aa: CASSLGGSLLLNYGYTF
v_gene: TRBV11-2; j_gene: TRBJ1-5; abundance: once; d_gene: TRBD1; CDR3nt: TGTGCCAGCAGCCCCCTGGGGACAGGGGGGAATCAGCCCCAGCATTTT; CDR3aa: CASSPLGTGGNQPQHF
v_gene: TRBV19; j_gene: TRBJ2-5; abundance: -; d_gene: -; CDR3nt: TGTGCCAGTAGTACGGGGGGACACGATCCGGAGGCGGGCGAGACCCAGTACTTC; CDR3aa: CASSTGGHDPEAGETQYF
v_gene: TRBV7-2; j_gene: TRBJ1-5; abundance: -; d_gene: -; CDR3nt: TGTGCCAGCAGCTGGGCGGGGAGCAATCAGCCCCAGCATTTT; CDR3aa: CASSWAGSNQPQHF
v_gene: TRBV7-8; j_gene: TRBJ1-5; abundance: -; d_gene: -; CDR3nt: TGTGCCAGCAGCATGAATAGCAATCAGCCCCAGCATTTT; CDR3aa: CASSMNSNQPQHF
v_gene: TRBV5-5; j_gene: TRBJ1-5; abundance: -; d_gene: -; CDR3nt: TGTGCCAGCTCCGGGCAGCCAGGGGCAAGCCAGCCCCAGCATTTT; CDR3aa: CASSGQPGASQPQHF
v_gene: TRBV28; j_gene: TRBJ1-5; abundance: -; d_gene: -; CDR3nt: TGTGCCAGCAGCCAAGGACAGATCAATCAGCCCCAGCATTTT; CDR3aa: CASSQGQINQPQHF
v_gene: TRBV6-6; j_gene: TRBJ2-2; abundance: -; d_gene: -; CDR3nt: TGTGCCAGCATTGGACTTACGAACACCGGGGAGCTGTTTTTT; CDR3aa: CASIGLTNTGELFF
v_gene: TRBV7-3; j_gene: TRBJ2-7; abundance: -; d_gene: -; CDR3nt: TGTGCCAGCAGCACATCTAAGGGAGACGAGCAGTACTTC; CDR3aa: CASSTSKGDEQYF
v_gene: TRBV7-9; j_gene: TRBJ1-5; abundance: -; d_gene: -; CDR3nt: TGTGCCAGCAGCCCCACAACTCCCTCGGGCAATCAGCCCCAGCATTTT; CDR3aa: CASSPTTPSGNQPQHF
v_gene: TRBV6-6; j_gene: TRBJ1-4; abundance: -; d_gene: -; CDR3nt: TGTGCCAGCAGTTACGACAGTAAGGTGGAAAAACTGTTTTTT; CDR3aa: CASSYDSKVEKLFF
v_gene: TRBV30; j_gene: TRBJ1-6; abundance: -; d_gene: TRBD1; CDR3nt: TGTGCCTGGGACAGGGGGGTTAATTCACCCCTCCACTTT; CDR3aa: CAWDRGVNSPLHF
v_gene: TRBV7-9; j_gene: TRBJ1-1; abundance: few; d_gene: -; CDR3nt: TGTGCCAGCAGCTTAGGCGGCGGCATCGAAGCTTTCTTT; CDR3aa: CASSLGGGIEAFF
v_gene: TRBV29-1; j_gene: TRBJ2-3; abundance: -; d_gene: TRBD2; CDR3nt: TGCAGCGTATCTCCCACTAGCGGGGAACAGGGGGATACGCAGTATTTT; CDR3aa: CSVSPTSGEQGDTQYF
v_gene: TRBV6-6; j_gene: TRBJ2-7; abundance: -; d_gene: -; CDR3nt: TGTGCCAGTAAAGATCCGGTGTCCGGGAAGTACGAGCAGTACTTC; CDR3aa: CASKDPVSGKYEQYF
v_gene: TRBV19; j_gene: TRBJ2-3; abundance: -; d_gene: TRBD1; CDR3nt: TGTGCCAGTAGCACCCAGGGGGTTAAAACAGATACGCAGTATTTT; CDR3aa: CASSTQGVKTDTQYF
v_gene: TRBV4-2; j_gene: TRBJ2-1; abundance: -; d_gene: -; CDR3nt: TGTGCCAGCAGCCAAGTCGAAATAGGTGGGCAGTTCTTC; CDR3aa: CASSQVEIGGQFF
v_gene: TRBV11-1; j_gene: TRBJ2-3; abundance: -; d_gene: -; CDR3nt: TGTGCCAGCACCGAGCGGGCCGTCACAGATACGCAGTATTTT; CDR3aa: CASTERAVTDTQYF
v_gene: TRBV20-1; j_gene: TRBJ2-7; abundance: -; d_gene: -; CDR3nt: TGCAGTGCTAGGGCCGTCTACGAGCAGTACTTC; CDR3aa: CSARAVYEQYF
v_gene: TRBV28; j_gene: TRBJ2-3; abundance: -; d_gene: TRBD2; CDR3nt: TGTGCCAGCAGTTTATTCGCTAGCGGGAGTTCGGGAACGCAGTATTTT; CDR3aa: CASSLFASGSSGTQYF
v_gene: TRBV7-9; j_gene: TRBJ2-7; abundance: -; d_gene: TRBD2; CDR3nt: TGTGCCAGCAGCCAGGGACTAGTGGGCTCCTACGAGCAGTACTTC; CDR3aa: CASSQGLVGSYEQYF
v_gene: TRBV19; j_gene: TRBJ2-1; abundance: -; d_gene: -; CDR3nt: TGTGCCAGTAGCCCACTAAGCGGGTCCTCCTACAATGAGCAGTTCTTC; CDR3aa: CASSPLSGSSYNEQFF
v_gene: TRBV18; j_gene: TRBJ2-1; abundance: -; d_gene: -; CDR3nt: TGTGCCAGCTCAGAGGGACTTAGCAATGAGCAGTTCTTC; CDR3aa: CASSEGLSNEQFF
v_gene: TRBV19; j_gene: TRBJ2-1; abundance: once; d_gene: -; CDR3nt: TGTGCCAGTAGTATAGATCCCGCAGGGTTGTATGAGCAGTTCTTC; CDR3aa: CASSIDPAGLYEQFF
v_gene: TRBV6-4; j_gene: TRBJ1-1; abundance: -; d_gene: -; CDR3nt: TGTGCCAGCAGTGTGAGGGTAGGCACTGAAGCTTTCTTT; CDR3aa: CASSVRVGTEAFF
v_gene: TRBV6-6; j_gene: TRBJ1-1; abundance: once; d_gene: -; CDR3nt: TGTGCCAGCTCTAGAGGGGTGGACACTGAAGCTTTCTTT; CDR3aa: CASSRGVDTEAFF
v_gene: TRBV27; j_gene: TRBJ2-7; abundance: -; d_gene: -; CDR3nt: TGTGCCAGCAGTTTATCCCTCGCCGGAGCCTACGAGCAGTACTTC; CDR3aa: CASSLSLAGAYEQYF
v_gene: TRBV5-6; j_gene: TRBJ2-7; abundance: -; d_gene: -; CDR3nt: TGTGCCAGCAGCTTGGTAGACAGGCCTAAGCAGTACTTC; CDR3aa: CASSLVDRPKQYF
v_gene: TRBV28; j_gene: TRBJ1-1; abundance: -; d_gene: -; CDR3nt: TGTGCCAGCAGTCCTCCCACAGGGAATAAATTTGGGAACACTGAAGCTTTCTTT; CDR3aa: CASSPPTGNKFGNTEAFF
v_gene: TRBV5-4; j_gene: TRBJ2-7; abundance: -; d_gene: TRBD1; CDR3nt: TGTGCCAGCAGCTTGAGGACAGGGGTGATCGACGAGCAGTACTTC; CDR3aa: CASSLRTGVIDEQYF
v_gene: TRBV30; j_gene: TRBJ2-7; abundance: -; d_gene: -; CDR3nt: TGTGCCTGCAGGGGTATCTACGAGCAGTACTTC; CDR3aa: CACRGIYEQYF
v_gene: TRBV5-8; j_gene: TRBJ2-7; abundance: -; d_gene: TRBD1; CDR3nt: TGTGCCAGCAGCCGCGGACAGGGGTTCGCGTCCGAGCAGTACTTC; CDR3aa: CASSRGQGFASEQYF
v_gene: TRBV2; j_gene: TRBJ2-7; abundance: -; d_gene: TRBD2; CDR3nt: TGTGCCAGCAAGGGGACTAGCGGGATGTACGAGCAGTACTTC; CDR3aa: CASKGTSGMYEQYF
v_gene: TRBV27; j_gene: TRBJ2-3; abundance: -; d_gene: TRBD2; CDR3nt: TGTGCCAGCAGTCGTCGGTTTGCGGGAGGCTCAGATACGCAGTATTTT; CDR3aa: CASSRRFAGGSDTQYF
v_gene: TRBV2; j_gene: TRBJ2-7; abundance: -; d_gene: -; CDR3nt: TGTGCCAGCAGTCAGGGACTCTCCTACGAGCAGTACTTC; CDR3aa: CASSQGLSYEQYF
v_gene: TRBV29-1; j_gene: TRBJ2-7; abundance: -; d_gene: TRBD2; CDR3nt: TGCAGCGTTGGTGAGCCCCCCGGACTAGCAGTCTACGAGCAGTACTTC; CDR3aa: CSVGEPPGLAVYEQYF